Below, 8 T cell receptor beta chains from the same sample are listed, as sequenced in a study of shared clonotypes between healthy human individuals. Only in-frame clones appear in the TCRdb table, and some are missing; sequencing was by immunoSEQ multiplex PCR. The sample comprises roughly 490,000 clones, approximately 79% of which are singletons, and about an eighth rests with the top ten. The sequenced sample was PBMCs. The receptor source for this set is a middle-aged woman in good health. Some clones in this sample may be carry-over from other donors' samples.

This clone was counted once. The genes are TRBV18 and TRBJ1-1; 11 bases line up with TRBD1. The CDR3 contains 15 residues. The ends lost 6 bases at V and 1 base at J; junction bases unmatched: 4. From germline, CDR1 is KGHSH and CDR2 LQKENI. The CDR3 coding sequence is TGTGCCAGCTCCCTGGACAGGGGGCGGAACACTGAAGCTTTCTTT. It encodes CASSLDRGRNTEAFF. Filled out from reference TRBV18 and TRBJ1-1, the complete variable domain reads NAGVMQNPRHLVRRRGQEARLRCSPMKGHSHVYWYRQLPEEGLKFMVYLQKENIIDESGMPKERFSAEFPKEGPSILRIQQVVRGDSAAYFCASSLDRGRNTEAFFGQGTRLTVV.

This clone was observed a handful of times. The rearrangement joins TRBV27 to TRBJ2-2, with 9 bases identical to TRBD1. The CDR3 extends over 16 amino acids. V lost 6 bases, J lost 0 bases, and 5 bases stayed unmatched. Germline CDR1 and CDR2: MNHEY and SMNVEV (reference sequence). The CDR3 loop is CASSLTGGSNTGELFF. In DNA, the CDR3 is TGTGCCAGCAGCTTGACAGGGGGTTCGAACACCGGGGAGCTGTTTTTT.

CDR3: CASSLDGRTLGGETQYF. The CDR3 DNA reads as TGCGCCAGCAGCTTGGACGGGAGGACTCTAGGCGGAGAGACCCAGTACTTC. The chain recombines TRBV5-1 with TRBJ2-5; 7 bases agree with TRBD2. CDR1 and CDR2 (germline): SGHRS, YFSETQ. The CDR3 runs 17 residues. Trimming cost V 0 bases and J 4 bases; bases outside gene matches: 12.

This clone showed up many times. CDR3 coding DNA: TGTGCCAGCAGCTTCGGGGACAGGGACTATGGCTACACCTTC. Amino acid sequence: CASSFGDRDYGYTF. The genes are TRBV5-4 and TRBJ1-2; 9 bases line up with TRBD1. The V gene's germline CDR1 is SGHNT and CDR2 YYREEE (reference sequence). V shed 2 bases and J 3 bases; nucleotides not matched to a gene: 2. The CDR3 runs 14 residues.

The gene calls are TRBV7-9 and TRBJ2-3; D is unresolved. V dropped 1 base and J dropped 5 bases, with 13 bases sitting between them. Per germline, CDR1 SEHNR and CDR2 FQNEAQ (reference sequence). This CDR3 is 15 amino acids long. The CDR3: CASSLGSHKVDTQYF. CDR3 nucleotides: TGTGCCAGCAGCTTAGGCAGTCACAAGGTAGATACGCAGTATTTT.

Comments on this clone: Other DNA sequences within the sample encode an identical CDR3. This chain uses TRBV27 with TRBJ1-1, with a tentative D call TRBD1 (5 bases). V gave up 5 bases and J gave up 3 bases, with 16 bases separating them. This CDR3 contains 15 residues. Germline values: CDR1 MNHEY, CDR2 SMNVEV (reference sequence). The CDR3 region has the DNA TGTGCCAGCAGTCTCCGGTCTAGGGGCGACACTGAAGCTTTCTTT. Protein: CASSLRSRGDTEAFF.

V is TRBV29-1 and J is TRBJ2-2, with 8 bases aligning to TRBD1. The germline CDR1 and CDR2 sequences are SQVTM and ANQGSEA. The CDR3 runs to 13 residues. The V gene end was trimmed by 6 bases and the J gene end by 4 bases; junction bases not matched to a gene: 4. In DNA, the CDR3 is TGCAGCGTAATGGGACAGGCCACCGGGGAGCTGTTTTTT. It specifies CSVMGQATGELFF.

The rearrangement links TRBV2 to TRBJ2-7; 13 positions match TRBD2. Looked up from germline, CDR1 is SNHLY and CDR2 is FYNNEI. The length of the CDR3 is 15 residues. V dropped 4 bases and J dropped 6; count of bases not matched to a gene: 6. CDR3 loop: CASSGTSGSGGEQYF. CDR3 DNA: TGTGCCAGCAGTGGGACTAGCGGGAGTGGTGGCGAGCAGTACTTC. Filled out from reference TRBV2 and TRBJ2-7, the complete variable domain reads EPEVTQTPSHQVTQMGQEVILRCVPISNHLYFYWYRQILGQKVEFLVSFYNNEISEKSEIFDDQFSVERPDGSNFTLKIRSTKLEDSAMYFCASSGTSGSGGEQYFGPGTRLTVT.